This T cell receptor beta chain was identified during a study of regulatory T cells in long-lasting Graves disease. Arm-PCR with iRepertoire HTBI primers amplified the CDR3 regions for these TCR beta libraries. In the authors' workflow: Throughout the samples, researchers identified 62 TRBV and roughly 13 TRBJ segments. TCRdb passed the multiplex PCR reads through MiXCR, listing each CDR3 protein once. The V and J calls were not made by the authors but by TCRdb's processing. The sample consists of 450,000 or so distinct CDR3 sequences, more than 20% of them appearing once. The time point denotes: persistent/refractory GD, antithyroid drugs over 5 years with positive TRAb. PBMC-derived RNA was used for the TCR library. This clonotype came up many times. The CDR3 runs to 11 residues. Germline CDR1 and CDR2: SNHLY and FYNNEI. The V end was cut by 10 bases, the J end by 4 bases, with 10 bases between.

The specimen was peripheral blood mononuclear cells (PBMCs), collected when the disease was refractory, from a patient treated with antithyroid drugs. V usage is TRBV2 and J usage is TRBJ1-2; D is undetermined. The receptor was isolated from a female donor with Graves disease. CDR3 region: CATRELYGYTF. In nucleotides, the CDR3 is TGTGCCACGCGGGAGCTCTATGGCTACACCTTC.